These 6 T cell receptor beta chains originate from one sample sequenced in a study of blood T cells in healthy people across ages. Together with a sample-barcoded 5' primer, a J-beta primer mix was included in a second PCR lasting about 6 to 11 cycles. A single record per CDR3 protein comes from TCRdb applying MiXCR to the 5' RACE reads. Among about 1,500,000 distinct CDR3 sequences listed, roughly 27% were seen once. The sequenced material came from blood. All receptors come from a woman aged 25 to 39 in good health.

This clonotype was detected only a few times. The J gene is TRBJ1-2, the V gene TRBV2; 7 positions match TRBD1. CDR1 and CDR2 (germline): SNHLY, FYNNEI. This CDR3 spans 13 amino acids. V was clipped by 5 bases and J by 6 bases; unmatched bases: 6. For the CDR3, the DNA is TGTGCCAGCAGTAGAGACAGGGAAGATGGCTACACCTTC. This sequence encodes CASSRDREDGYTF.

Many counts were recorded for this clonotype. DNA for the CDR3: TGTGCCAGCAGTTTTCGTGGGGAGCAGTACTTC. Translation: CASSFRGEQYF. The chain has TRBV12-3 or TRBV12-4 and TRBJ2-7; unclear D gene. This CDR3 region has 11 residues. V lost 3 bases, J lost 7 bases, and 7 bases lay in between.

This clonotype has only a few counts. This sequence joins TRBV6-6 and TRBJ1-5; D call uncertain. The V end was cut by 3 bases, the J end by 6 bases, with 9 bases between. Germline V lookup: CDR1 MNHNY, CDR2 SVGAGI (reference sequence). This CDR3 region has 13 residues. The CDR3 DNA sequence: TGTGCCAGCAGTTATCCCCCAGGTCAGCCCCAGCATTTT. Translated: CASSYPPGQPQHF.

This clonotype was seen a few times. The genes are TRBV10-3 and TRBJ2-1, with D possibly being TRBD1 (6 bases). The CDR3 contains 14 residues. Trimming stripped 2 bases from V and 10 bases from J, with 15 bases between. The V gene's germline CDR1 is ENHRY and CDR2 SYGVKD. The CDR3 loop is CAISELDRQSEQFF. CDR3 coding DNA: TGTGCCATCAGTGAGCTTGACAGGCAAAGCGAGCAGTTCTTC.

This clonotype was detected ten times or more. The chain joins TRBV11-2 to TRBJ2-3; D might be TRBD1 (6 bases). CDR1 and CDR2 (germline): SGHAT, FQNNGV. The CDR3 length is 17 residues. The V end lost 5 bases, the J end lost 0 bases, and 18 bases lay between the germline ends. The CDR3 is CASSRQPRGTSTDTQYF. The CDR3 DNA reads as TGTGCCAGCAGCCGCCAGCCGAGGGGGACCAGCACAGATACGCAGTATTTT.

The V and J genes are TRBV20-1 and TRBJ2-5; 13 bases are shared with TRBD2. The DNA matches TRBJ2-7 better at its end, which makes the J call doubtful. Germline values: CDR1 DFQATT, CDR2 SNEGSKA (reference sequence). The CDR3 runs 15 residues. CDR3 DNA: TGCAGTGCTAGGGGACTAGCGGGACTCTCCTACGAGCAGTACTTC. Residues: CSARGLAGLSYEQYF.